The source of this T cell receptor (beta chain) is a study of T cell responses to AZD1222 COVID-19 vaccine (dated by TCRdb to the early 2020s). With respect to the entire study: TCR sequencing covered more than 230 trial participants: 207 given two doses of AZD1222 and around 25 given two doses of MenACWY control vaccine. Enrollment into the trials was organized by age into subgroups of 18-55, 56-69 and 70-plus years, and those subgroups contained about 150, 27 and 61 TCR-sequenced participants, respectively.

As for this clone: No cognate antigen has been identified for it. Base qualities are not provided; no much larger clone lies one nucleotide away.

The intended sense of this specimen's time point label: about 28 days (+/-7) after the second vaccine dose. AZD1222 recipients whose second dose came at about 4 weeks and those whose second dose came at about 12 weeks were combined into one group, since spike-specific TCR depth and breadth did not differ between the two schedules. Vaccinee samples came from UK trials COV001 and COV002, including a single-blind randomized controlled phase 2/3 trial of AZD1222 (ChAdOx1 nCoV-19) in healthy adults. For TCRbeta chain sequencing, PBMC samples were collected from trial participants at day 0 and at day 28 after the second dose. Study-wide conclusions, independent of this receptor: The 56-69-year group was small, and its depth increase did not reach significance, likely because of low power. Most participants were white British and females outnumbered males, and the authors suggested that clonal diversity may have been underestimated. Epitopes outside the regions mutated in the B.1.351 and B.1.1.7 variants were reportedly recognized by nearly half of the unique spike-specific TCRs. After two AZD1222 doses, spike-specific TCR breadth and depth were significantly higher than at day 0 and than in MenACWY recipients. Vaccine-associated CD4 TCRs spanned the whole spike protein, with dominant responses in regions 160-218 and 743-854. Conclusions about previously exposed vaccinees are limited, since just six AZD1222 recipients were seropositive for SARS-CoV-2 at baseline. Because no samples from the day 14 peak response were available, repertoires could be characterized only after the peak T cell response.

The CDR3 regions of human TCRbeta chains were analyzed by immunosequencing. The study's processing was this. Repertoire TCRs were matched against a reference library of SARS-CoV-2-specific TCRs generated with the MIRA antigen-specificity platform. Breadth meant the fraction of unique TCRs that were SARS-CoV-2-associated, whereas depth meant the fraction of total T cells that were SARS-CoV-2-associated. Using the MIRA data, each spike-specific TCR was assigned both to the spike region to which the TCR was reactive and to a CD4 or CD8 class. Log10-transformed breadth and depth values were compared by one-way ANOVA with Sidak's multiple comparisons tests. TCRdb carries this immuneACCESS record with in-frame sequences only. Its versions omit some clonotypes, under half of them owing to an unresolved V gene in the studies checked, with the rest unexplained. V and J calls plus clone size are reproduced from that table; the DNA served to infer D and trimming. The sample contains 100,000 to 150,000 clones, approximately 91% of them found a single time. In total, the top ten clones hold 0.9% to 1.2% of the sample.

The germline V gene (reference sequence) supplies CDR1 LNHDA and CDR2 SQIVND. Trimming takes 6 bases off V and 8 bases off J; junction bases not matched to a gene: 15. The CDR3, from cysteine to phenylalanine, totals 16 residues. The CDR3 DNA has 48 bases and is translated from base 1. The sequence links TRBV19 to TRBJ2-2, and TRBD2 aligns with 7 junction nucleotides. The clonotype was recovered from an adult who received the AZD1222 COVID-19 vaccine. The sample was peripheral blood, taken 28 days after the second AZD1222 dose. The CDR3 region has the sequence CASRSAGGRFTGELFF. Read as DNA, the sequence is TGTGCCAGTAGGAGCGCTGGCGGGAGATTTACTGGGGAGCTGTTTTTT.